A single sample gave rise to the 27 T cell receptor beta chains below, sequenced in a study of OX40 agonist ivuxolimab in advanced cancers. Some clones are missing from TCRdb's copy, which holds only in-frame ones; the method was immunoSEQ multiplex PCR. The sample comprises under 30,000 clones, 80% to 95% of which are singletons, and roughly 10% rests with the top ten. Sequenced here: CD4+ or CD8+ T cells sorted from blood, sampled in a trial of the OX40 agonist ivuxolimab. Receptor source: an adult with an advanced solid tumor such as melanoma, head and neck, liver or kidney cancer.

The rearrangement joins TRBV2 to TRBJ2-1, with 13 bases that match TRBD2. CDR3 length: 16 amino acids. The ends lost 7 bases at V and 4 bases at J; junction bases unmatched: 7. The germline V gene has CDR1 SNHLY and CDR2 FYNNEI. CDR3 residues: CASTLGTSGVYNEQFF. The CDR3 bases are TGTGCCAGCACCCTAGGGACTAGCGGGGTGTACAATGAGCAGTTCTTC.

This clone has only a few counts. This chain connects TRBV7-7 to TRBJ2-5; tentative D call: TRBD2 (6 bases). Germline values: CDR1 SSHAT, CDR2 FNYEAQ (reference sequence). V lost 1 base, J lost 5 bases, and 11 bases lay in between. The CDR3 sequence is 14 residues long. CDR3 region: CASSLGGAGETQYF. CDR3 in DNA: TGTGCCAGCAGCTTAGGGGGCGCGGGGGAGACCCAGTACTTC. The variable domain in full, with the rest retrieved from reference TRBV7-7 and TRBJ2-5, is GAGVSQSPRYKVTKRGQDVTLRCDPISSHATLYWYQQALGQGPEFLTYFNYEAQPDKSGLPSDRFSAERPEGSISTLTIQRTEQRDSAMYRCASSLGGAGETQYFGPGTRLLVL.

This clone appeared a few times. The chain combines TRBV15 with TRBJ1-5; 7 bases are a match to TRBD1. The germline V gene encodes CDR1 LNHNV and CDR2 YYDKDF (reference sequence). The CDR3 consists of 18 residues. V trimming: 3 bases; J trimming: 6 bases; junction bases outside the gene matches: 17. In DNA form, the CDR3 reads TGTGCCACCAGCAGCCGGGACAGCAAGTATTTCGCCCGTCAGCCCCAGCATTTT. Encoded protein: CATSSRDSKYFARQPQHF.

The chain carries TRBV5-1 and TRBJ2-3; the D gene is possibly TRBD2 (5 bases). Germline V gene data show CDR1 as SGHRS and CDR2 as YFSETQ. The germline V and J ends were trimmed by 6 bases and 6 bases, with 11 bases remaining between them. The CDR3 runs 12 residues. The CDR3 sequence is CASTSPGDTQYF. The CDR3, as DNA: TGCGCCAGCACCTCCCCGGGGGATACGCAGTATTTT. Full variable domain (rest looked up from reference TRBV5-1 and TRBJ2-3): KAGVTQTPRYLIKTRGQQVTLSCSPISGHRSVSWYQQTPGQGLQFLFEYFSETQRNKGNFPGRFSGRQFSNSRSEMNVSTLELGDSALYLCASTSPGDTQYFGPGTRLTVL.

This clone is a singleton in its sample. This CDR3 is CASSLIGWEHGELFF. CDR3 bases: TGTGCCAGCAGCTTAATAGGGTGGGAGCACGGGGAGCTGTTTTTT. The chain joins TRBV11-2 to TRBJ2-2; a weak D match, TRBD2 (5 bases). The CDR3 consists of 15 residues. The germline CDR1 and CDR2 sequences are SGHAT and FQNNGV. V dropped 2 bases and J dropped 7 bases, with 14 bases sitting between them.

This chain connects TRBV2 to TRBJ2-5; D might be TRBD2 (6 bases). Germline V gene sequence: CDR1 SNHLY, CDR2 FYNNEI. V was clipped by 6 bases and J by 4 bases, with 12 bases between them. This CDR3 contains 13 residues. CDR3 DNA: TGTGCCAGCAGCTCAAGACTAGGAGAGACCCAGTACTTC. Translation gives CASSSRLGETQYF.

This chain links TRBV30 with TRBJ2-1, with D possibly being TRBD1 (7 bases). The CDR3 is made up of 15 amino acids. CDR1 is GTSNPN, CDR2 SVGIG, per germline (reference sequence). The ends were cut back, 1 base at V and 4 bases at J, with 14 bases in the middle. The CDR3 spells CAWSGDWGQYNEQFF. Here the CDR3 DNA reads TGTGCCTGGAGTGGGGACTGGGGACAGTACAATGAGCAGTTCTTC.

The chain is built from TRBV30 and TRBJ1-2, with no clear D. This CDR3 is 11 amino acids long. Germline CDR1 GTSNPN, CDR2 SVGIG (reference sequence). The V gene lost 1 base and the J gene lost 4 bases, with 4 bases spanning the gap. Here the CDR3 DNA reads TGTGCCTGGAGTGAAGGCTATGGCTACACCTTC. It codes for CAWSEGYGYTF.

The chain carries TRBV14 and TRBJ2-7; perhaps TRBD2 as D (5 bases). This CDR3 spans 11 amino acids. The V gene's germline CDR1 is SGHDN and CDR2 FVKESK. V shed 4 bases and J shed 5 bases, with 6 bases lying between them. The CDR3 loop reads CASSLGDEQYF. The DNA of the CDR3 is TGTGCCAGCAGCCTCGGGGACGAGCAGTACTTC.

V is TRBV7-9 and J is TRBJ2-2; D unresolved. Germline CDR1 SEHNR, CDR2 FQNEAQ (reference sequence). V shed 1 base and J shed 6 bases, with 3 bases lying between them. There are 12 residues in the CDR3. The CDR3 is CASSLDSGELFF. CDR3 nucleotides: TGTGCCAGCAGCTTAGATTCCGGGGAGCTGTTTTTT.

CDR3 coding DNA: TGTGCCAGCAGCGTAGGTCAGGGGTGGGCTGGGGCCAACGTCCTGACTTTC. This gives the protein CASSVGQGWAGANVLTF. V gene TRBV9 combines with J gene TRBJ2-6; D is possibly TRBD1 (6 bases). This CDR3 is built from 17 residues. V was cut by 0 bases and J by 2 bases, with 12 bases left in between. The V gene's germline CDR1 is SGDLS and CDR2 YYNGEE. The whole variable domain, filled in from reference TRBV9 and TRBJ2-6, reads DSGVTQTPKHLITATGQRVTLRCSPRSGDLSVYWYQQSLDQGLQFLIQYYNGEERAKGNILERFSAQQFPDLHSELNLSSLELGDSALYFCASSVGQGWAGANVLTFGAGSRLTVL.

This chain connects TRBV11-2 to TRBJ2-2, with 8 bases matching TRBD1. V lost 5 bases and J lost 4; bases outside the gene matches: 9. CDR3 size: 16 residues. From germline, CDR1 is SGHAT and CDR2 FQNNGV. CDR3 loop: CASSLTRGLSTGELFF. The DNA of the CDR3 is TGTGCCAGCAGCCTTACCAGGGGGCTGAGCACCGGGGAGCTGTTTTTT.

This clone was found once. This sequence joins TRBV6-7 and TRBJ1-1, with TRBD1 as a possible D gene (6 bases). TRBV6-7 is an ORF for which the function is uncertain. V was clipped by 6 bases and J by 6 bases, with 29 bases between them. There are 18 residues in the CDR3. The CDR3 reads CASSPIDRPQFGNPEAFF. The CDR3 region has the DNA TGTGCCAGCAGCCCGATAGACAGGCCCCAATTCGGCAACCCTGAAGCTTTCTTT.

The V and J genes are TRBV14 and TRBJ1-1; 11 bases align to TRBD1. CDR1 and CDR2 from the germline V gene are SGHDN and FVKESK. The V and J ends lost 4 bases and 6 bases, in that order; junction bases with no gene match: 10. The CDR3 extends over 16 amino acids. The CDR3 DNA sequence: TGTGCCAGCAGCCCCGGGACAGGGGGACAGCAGTCTGAAGCTTTCTTT. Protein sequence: CASSPGTGGQQSEAFF.

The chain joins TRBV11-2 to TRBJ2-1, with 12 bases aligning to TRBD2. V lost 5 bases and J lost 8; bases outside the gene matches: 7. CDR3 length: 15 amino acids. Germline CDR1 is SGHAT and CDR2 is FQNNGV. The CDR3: CASSDTSGRNYEQFF. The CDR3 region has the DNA TGTGCCAGCAGCGATACTAGCGGGAGGAACTATGAGCAGTTCTTC.

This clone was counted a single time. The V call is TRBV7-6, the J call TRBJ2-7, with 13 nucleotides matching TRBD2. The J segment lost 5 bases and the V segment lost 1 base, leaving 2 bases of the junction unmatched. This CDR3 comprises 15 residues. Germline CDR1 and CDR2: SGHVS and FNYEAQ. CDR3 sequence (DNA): TGTGCCAGCAGCTTAGGGACTAGCGGGAGCAACGAGCAGTACTTC. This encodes CASSLGTSGSNEQYF.

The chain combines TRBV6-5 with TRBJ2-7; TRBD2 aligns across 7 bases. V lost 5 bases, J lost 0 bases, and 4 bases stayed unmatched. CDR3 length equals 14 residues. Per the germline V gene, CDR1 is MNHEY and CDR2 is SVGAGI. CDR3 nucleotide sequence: TGTGCCAGCAGTCAGGCGGGGGACTCCTACGAGCAGTACTTC. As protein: CASSQAGDSYEQYF.

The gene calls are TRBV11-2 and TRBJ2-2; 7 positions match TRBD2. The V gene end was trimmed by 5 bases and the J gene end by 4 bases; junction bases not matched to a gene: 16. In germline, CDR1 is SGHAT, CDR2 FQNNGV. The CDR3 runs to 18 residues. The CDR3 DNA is TGTGCCAGCAGCCAAATATTGGACTACGCGGGGGTCACCGGGGAGCTGTTTTTT. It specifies CASSQILDYAGVTGELFF.

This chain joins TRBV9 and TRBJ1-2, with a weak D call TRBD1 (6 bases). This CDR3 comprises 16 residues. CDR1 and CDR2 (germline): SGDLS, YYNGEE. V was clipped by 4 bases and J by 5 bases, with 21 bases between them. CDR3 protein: CASSSTHRASEYGYTF. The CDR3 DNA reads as TGTGCCAGCAGCTCAACCCACAGGGCTTCGGAGTATGGCTACACCTTC.

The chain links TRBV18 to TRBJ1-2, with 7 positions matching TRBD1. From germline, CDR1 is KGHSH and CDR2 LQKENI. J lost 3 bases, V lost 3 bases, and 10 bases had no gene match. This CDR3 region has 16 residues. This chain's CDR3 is CASSPPTGTGDYGYTF. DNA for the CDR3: TGTGCCAGCTCACCTCCGACAGGGACCGGCGACTATGGCTACACCTTC.

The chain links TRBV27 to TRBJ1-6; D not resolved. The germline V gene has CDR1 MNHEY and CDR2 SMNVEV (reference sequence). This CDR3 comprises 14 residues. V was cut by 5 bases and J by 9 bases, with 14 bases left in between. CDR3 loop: CASSPGLGISPLHF. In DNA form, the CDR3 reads TGTGCCAGCAGTCCCGGATTAGGGATTTCACCCCTCCACTTT.

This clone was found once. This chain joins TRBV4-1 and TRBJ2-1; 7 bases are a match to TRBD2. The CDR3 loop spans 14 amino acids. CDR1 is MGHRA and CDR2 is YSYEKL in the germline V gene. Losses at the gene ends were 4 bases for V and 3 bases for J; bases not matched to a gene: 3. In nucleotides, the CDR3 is TGCGCCAGCAGCCTACTAGCGCTCTACAATGAGCAGTTCTTC. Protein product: CASSLLALYNEQFF.

CDR3 residues: CASSYTLNTGELFF. Written as DNA, the CDR3 is TGTGCCAGCAGTTACACACTAAACACCGGGGAGCTGTTTTTT. The chain recombines TRBV6-5 with TRBJ2-2, with D unresolved. CDR3 length: 14 residues. The germline V gene encodes CDR1 MNHEY and CDR2 SVGAGI. Deletions cut 2 bases from V and 2 bases from J, with 6 bases between.

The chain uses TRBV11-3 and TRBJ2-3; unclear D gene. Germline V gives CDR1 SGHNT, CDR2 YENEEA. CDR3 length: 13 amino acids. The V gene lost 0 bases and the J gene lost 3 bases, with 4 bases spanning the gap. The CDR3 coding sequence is TGTGCCAGCAGCTTAGATCTAACAGATACGCAGTATTTT. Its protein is CASSLDLTDTQYF.

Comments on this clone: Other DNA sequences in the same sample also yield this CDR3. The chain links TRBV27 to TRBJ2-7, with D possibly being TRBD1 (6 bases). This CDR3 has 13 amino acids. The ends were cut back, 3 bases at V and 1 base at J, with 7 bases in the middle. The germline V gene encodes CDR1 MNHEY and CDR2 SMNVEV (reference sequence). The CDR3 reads CASSFQGSYEQYF. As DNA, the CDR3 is TGTGCCAGCAGTTTTCAGGGGTCCTACGAGCAGTACTTC.

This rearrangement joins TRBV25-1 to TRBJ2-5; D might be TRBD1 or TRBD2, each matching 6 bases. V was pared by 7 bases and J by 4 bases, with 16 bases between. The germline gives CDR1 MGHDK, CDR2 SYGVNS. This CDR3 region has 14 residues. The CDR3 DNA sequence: TGTGCCAGCAACGAACACAGGGAGGCAGAGACCCAGTACTTC. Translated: CASNEHREAETQYF.

The CDR3 spells CASSDPFGDYSNQPQHF. CDR3 nucleotides: TGTGCCAGCAGTGATCCGTTTGGAGACTATAGCAATCAGCCCCAGCATTTT. The chain joins TRBV2 to TRBJ1-5; D is ambiguous. V lost 3 bases to trimming and J lost 0 bases, with 15 bases between them. Per germline, CDR1 SNHLY and CDR2 FYNNEI. This CDR3 has 17 amino acids.